These 25 T cell receptor beta chains originate from one sample sequenced in a study of control samples from healthy donors and cancer patients. The data were produced by immunoSEQ multiplex PCR, yet TCRdb's version contains in-frame clones alone and is incomplete. The data show under 150,000 clones, with about 95% seen just once and around 3.6% held by the top ten. Material for sequencing was blood. These receptors all stem from a man in his thirties or forties in good health.

The V gene is TRBV3-1 (or the pseudogene TRBV3-2), the J gene TRBJ1-6; the match to TRBD1 covers 7 bases. V shed 6 bases, J shed 3 bases, and the junction held 14 bases outside the gene matches. Looked up from germline, CDR1 is LGHDT and CDR2 is YNNKEL (reference sequence). The CDR3 spans 18 residues. The CDR3 spells CASSPYRGGVNYNSPLHF. In DNA, the CDR3 is TGTGCCAGCAGTCCTTACAGGGGAGGCGTCAACTATAATTCACCCCTCCACTTT.

The chain recombines TRBV28 with TRBJ2-7, with TRBD1 matching 9 bases. V trimming: 4 bases; J trimming: 0 bases; junction bases outside the gene matches: 10. CDR3 length: 17 residues. CDR1 is MDHEN and CDR2 is SYDVKM in the germline V gene. The CDR3 DNA sequence: TGTGCCAGCAGTTCGCAACCCGGGACAGGGAGCTCCTACGAGCAGTACTTC. Translation: CASSSQPGTGSSYEQYF.

J is TRBJ2-5 and V is TRBV5-1; 8 bases agree with TRBD1. Germline CDR1 reads SGHRS; CDR2 reads YFSETQ. The V and J ends lost 2 bases and 2 bases, in that order; junction bases with no gene match: 2. CDR3 length: 14 amino acids. The CDR3 sequence is CASSFRQGQETQYF. The CDR3 DNA reads TGCGCCAGCAGCTTCCGACAGGGGCAAGAGACCCAGTACTTC.

This chain connects TRBV6-2 or TRBV6-3 to TRBJ1-3, with a tentative D call TRBD1 (5 bases). Trimming left V 2 bases short and J 3 bases short, with 8 bases between. The germline V gene has CDR1 MNHEY and CDR2 SVGEGT. The CDR3 is made up of 14 amino acids. The CDR3, as DNA: TGTGCCAGCAGTTACGGGGCAGGTGGAAACACCATATATTTT. Protein: CASSYGAGGNTIYF.

The V call is TRBV19, the J call TRBJ2-7; a weak D match, TRBD1 (5 bases). Trimming pared 3 bases from V and 4 bases from J, leaving 10 bases between. Germline V lookup: CDR1 LNHDA, CDR2 SQIVND (reference sequence). The CDR3 spans 13 residues. Here the CDR3 reads CASSIFQGYEQYF. The CDR3 DNA follows: TGTGCCAGTAGTATCTTCCAGGGTTACGAGCAGTACTTC.

The CDR3 bases are TGTGCCAGTAGTCCGGGACCTCACACTGAAGCTTTCTTT. Translation: CASSPGPHTEAFF. The chain couples TRBV19 to TRBJ1-1; D is perhaps TRBD1 (5 bases). The CDR3 is 13 residues long. CDR1 and CDR2 (germline): LNHDA, SQIVND (reference sequence). Trimming left V 5 bases short and J 3 bases short, with 10 bases between.

This chain links TRBV7-2 with TRBJ2-5; 15 bases line up with TRBD2. CDR1 SGHTA and CDR2 FQGNSA come from the germline V gene. The CDR3 has 17 amino acids. V shed 4 bases and J 7 bases; nucleotides not matched to a gene: 10. CDR3 protein: CASSSHGLAGGPGTQYF. As DNA, the CDR3 is TGTGCCAGCAGCTCTCATGGACTAGCGGGGGGGCCGGGGACCCAGTACTTC.

The chain joins TRBV7-6 to TRBJ2-6; D unresolved. V was shortened by 6 bases and J by 0 bases, with 9 bases between the two germline ends. CDR3 length equals 15 residues. Looked up from germline, CDR1 is SGHVS and CDR2 is FNYEAQ. The chain's CDR3 is CASSFSVSGANVLTF. The CDR3 coding sequence is TGTGCCAGCAGTTTCAGTGTCTCTGGGGCCAACGTCCTGACTTTC.

This chain joins TRBV6-2 or TRBV6-3 and TRBJ1-2; TRBD1 aligns across 9 bases. V lost 4 bases and J lost 4; bases outside the gene matches: 4. Germline lookup yields CDR1 MNHEY and CDR2 SVGEGT. The CDR3 is 14 amino acids. The CDR3 coding sequence is TGTGCCAGCAGTTCGGGACAGGGTTTCTATGGCTACACCTTC. Its protein is CASSSGQGFYGYTF.

The CDR3 spells CASKDRGYEKLFF. DNA of the CDR3: TGTGCCAGCAAGGACAGAGGGTATGAAAAACTGTTTTTT. The rearrangement uses TRBV2 and TRBJ1-4; a weak D match, TRBD1 (6 bases). Germline-derived CDR1 and CDR2 are SNHLY and FYNNEI. This CDR3 has 13 residues. V gave up 7 bases and J gave up 6 bases, with 12 bases separating them.

The chain is built from TRBV28 and TRBJ1-5; 7 bases are a match to TRBD1. The CDR3 is 17 amino acids. The germline gives CDR1 MDHEN, CDR2 SYDVKM. V gave up 7 bases and J gave up 0 bases; unmatched junction bases: 12. This CDR3 reads CASKGAEIPISNQPQHF. In DNA form, the CDR3 reads TGTGCCAGCAAGGGGGCAGAAATTCCTATTAGCAATCAGCCCCAGCATTTT.

This clone was seen only a few times. The gene calls are TRBV15 and TRBJ1-6; no definite D call. V was shortened by 0 bases and J by 4 bases, with 7 bases between the two germline ends. CDR1 is LNHNV and CDR2 is YYDKDF in the germline V gene (reference sequence). The CDR3 sequence is 15 residues long. CDR3 DNA sequence: TGTGCCACCAGCAGAGATAACCAGTATAATTCACCCCTCCACTTT. Protein sequence: CATSRDNQYNSPLHF.

The V call is TRBV5-4, the J call TRBJ1-1, with 7 positions matching TRBD1. The junction had 9 bases not matched to a gene; V was cut back by 4 bases and J by 0 bases. Germline CDR1 and CDR2: SGHNT and YYREEE (reference sequence). The CDR3 runs 16 residues. CDR3 region: CASSTVTGFMNTEAFF. The CDR3 coding sequence is TGTGCCAGCAGCACGGTGACAGGGTTCATGAACACTGAAGCTTTCTTT.

This clone was detected only a few times. The chain combines TRBV5-1 with TRBJ1-2, with 7 bases aligning to TRBD1. Unmatched junction bases numbered 6, after V lost 1 base and J lost 6 bases. The CDR3 consists of 14 residues. CDR1 and CDR2 (germline): SGHRS, YFSETQ. The CDR3 loop is CASSLTGEKNGYTF. The CDR3 region has the DNA TGCGCCAGCAGCTTGACAGGGGAAAAGAATGGCTACACCTTC.

V usage is TRBV6-5 and J usage is TRBJ1-3; D remains ambiguous. Trimming took 2 bases from V and 0 from J, leaving 8 bases between them. CDR3 length: 15 amino acids. Germline values: CDR1 MNHEY, CDR2 SVGAGI. The CDR3, as DNA: TGTGCCAGCAGTTACGCGCCGTTCTCTGGAAACACCATATATTTT. Translating gives CASSYAPFSGNTIYF.

This sequence joins TRBV6-5 and TRBJ1-6; 10 bases map to TRBD1. The CDR3 loop spans 15 amino acids. J was trimmed by 7 bases and V by 6 bases; bases with no gene match: 6. Germline lookup yields CDR1 MNHEY and CDR2 SVGAGI. This CDR3 reads CASRPGTGENSPLHF. For the CDR3, the DNA is TGTGCCAGCAGGCCCGGGACAGGGGAAAATTCACCCCTCCACTTT.

The chain has TRBV14 and TRBJ2-3; D gene uncertain. The CDR3 has 15 residues. V was clipped by 0 bases and J by 0 bases, with 7 bases between them. The germline V gene encodes CDR1 SGHDN and CDR2 FVKESK. CDR3 region: CASSQDRLSTDTQYF. CDR3 bases: TGTGCCAGCAGCCAAGACCGGCTGAGCACAGATACGCAGTATTTT.

Turning to this clone: The junction departs from germline at one end; a sequencing error may be responsible. V usage is TRBV27 and J usage is TRBJ1-6; D remains unclear. CDR1 is MNHEY, CDR2 SMNVEV, per germline (reference sequence). The CDR3 contains 13 residues. The CDR3 protein is CASRLSDNSPLHF. The DNA for the CDR3 is TGTGCCAGCAGGTTATCAGATAATTCACCCCTCCACTTT.

This clone occurred once. This sequence joins TRBV19 and TRBJ1-4, with a weak D call TRBD1 (6 bases). The length of the CDR3 is 13 residues. V lost 7 bases and J 3 bases, leaving 9 bases between the germline ends. Germline CDR1 LNHDA, CDR2 SQIVND (reference sequence). The CDR3 sequence: CASNPGANEKLFF. CDR3 coding DNA: TGTGCCAGTAATCCAGGGGCTAATGAAAAACTGTTTTTT.

The chain links TRBV5-8 to TRBJ2-7, with 9 bases identical to TRBD2. The trim removed 2 bases at V and 3 bases at J, leaving 3 bases unmatched. This CDR3 contains 14 residues. Germline lookup yields CDR1 SGHTS and CDR2 YDEGEE. The CDR3 loop is CASSLPAGGYEQYF. DNA for the CDR3: TGTGCCAGCAGCTTACCAGCGGGGGGCTACGAGCAGTACTTC. Combining the CDR3 with reference TRBV5-8 and TRBJ2-7 gives the whole variable domain EAGVTQSPTHLIKTRGQQATLRCSPISGHTSVYWYQQALGLGLQFLLWYDEGEERNRGNFPPRFSGRQFPNYSSELNVNALELEDSALYLCASSLPAGGYEQYFGPGTRLTVT.

This chain links TRBV5-6 with TRBJ2-2; D gene unclear. Trimming shortened V by 0 bases and J by 3 bases, and 6 bases separated the two germline ends. Germline-derived CDR1 and CDR2 are SGHDT and YYEEEE. The CDR3 sequence is 14 residues long. This CDR3 reads CASSLDIHTGELFF. The CDR3 DNA reads as TGTGCCAGCAGCTTGGACATCCACACCGGGGAGCTGTTTTTT.

J is TRBJ2-1 and V is TRBV6-2 or TRBV6-3; the D is unclear. Trimming pared 3 bases from V and 0 bases from J, leaving 6 bases between. This CDR3 has 14 amino acids. Germline V lookup: CDR1 MNHEY, CDR2 SVGEGT. The CDR3 coding sequence is TGTGCCAGCAGTTATGAGAACTCCTACAATGAGCAGTTCTTC. It translates to CASSYENSYNEQFF.

The chain has TRBV3-1 (or the pseudogene TRBV3-2) and TRBJ1-1, with unresolved D. This CDR3 comprises 16 residues. The V end lost 4 bases, the J end lost 3 bases, and 18 bases lay between the germline ends. The V gene's germline CDR1 is LGHDT and CDR2 YNNKEL (reference sequence). The CDR3 region has the DNA TGTGCCAGCAGCCCCTTACCAGGTATATATGACACTGAAGCTTTCTTT. Encoded protein: CASSPLPGIYDTEAFF.

The chain couples TRBV4-3 to TRBJ1-1; D remains unclear. Germline CDR1 LGHNA, CDR2 YSLEER. This CDR3 is built from 14 residues. V was clipped by 0 bases and J by 2 bases, with 7 bases between them. CDR3 loop: CASSQDHDNTEAFF. In DNA form, the CDR3 reads TGCGCCAGCAGCCAAGATCACGATAACACTGAAGCTTTCTTT.

The chain links TRBV9 to TRBJ2-2; D is undetermined. From germline, CDR1 is SGDLS and CDR2 YYNGEE. V lost 3 bases, J lost 2 bases, and 2 bases lay in between. CDR3 size: 12 residues. In nucleotides, the CDR3 is TGTGCCAGCAGCGAAAACACCGGGGAGCTGTTTTTT. The encoded protein is CASSENTGELFF.